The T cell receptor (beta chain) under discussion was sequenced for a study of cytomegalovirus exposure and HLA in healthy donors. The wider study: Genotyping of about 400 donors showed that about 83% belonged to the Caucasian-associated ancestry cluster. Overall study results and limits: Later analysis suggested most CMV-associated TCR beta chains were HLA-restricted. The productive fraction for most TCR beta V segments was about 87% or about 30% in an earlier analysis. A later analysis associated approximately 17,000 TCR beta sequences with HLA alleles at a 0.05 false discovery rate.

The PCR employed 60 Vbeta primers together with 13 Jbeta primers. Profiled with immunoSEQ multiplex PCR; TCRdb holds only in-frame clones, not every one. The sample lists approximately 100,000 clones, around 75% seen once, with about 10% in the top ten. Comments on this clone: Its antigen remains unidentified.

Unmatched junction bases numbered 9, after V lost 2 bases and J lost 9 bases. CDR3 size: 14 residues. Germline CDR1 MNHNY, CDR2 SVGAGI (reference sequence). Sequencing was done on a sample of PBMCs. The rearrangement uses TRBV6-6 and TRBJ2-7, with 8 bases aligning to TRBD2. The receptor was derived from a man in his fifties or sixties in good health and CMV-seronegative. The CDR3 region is CASSYATSAHGQYF. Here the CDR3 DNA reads TGTGCCAGCAGTTACGCGACTAGCGCCCACGGGCAGTACTTC.